The clone carrying this T cell receptor (beta chain) is medium-sized (0.01 to 0.1%) by share. Its antigen remains unidentified. Germline V gene sequence: CDR1 SGHRS, CDR2 YFSETQ. This CDR3 has 13 amino acids. The ends were cut back, 7 bases at V and 8 bases at J, with 17 bases in the middle. Clones were read by immunoSEQ multiplex PCR, and TCRdb kept only the in-frame ones, dropping some. Of 45,000 to 55,000 clones listed, 88% are singletons. This entry belongs to a study of cytomegalovirus exposure and HLA in healthy donors. The study, taken as a whole, reports: Three CMV-associated chains were confirmed in vitro to be specific for CMV antigens. Rarity marked most TCR sequences, yet some public TCRs occurred in many donors.

Input material: PBMCs. This chain uses TRBV5-1 with TRBJ2-3; a possible D gene is TRBD2 (7 bases). This clonotype originated in a woman in her twenties or thirties in good health and CMV-seronegative. CDR3 protein: CASLEGGDPTQYF. CDR3 DNA sequence: TGCGCCAGCCTGGAGGGGGGGGACCCTACGCAGTATTTT.